This passage covers 27 T cell receptor beta chains from one sample sequenced in a study of CD8 T cells in ankylosing spondylitis. Overall study findings and caveats: A motif of under 10 highly homologous TCR beta variants was seen as apparently characteristic of ankylosing spondylitis blood.

No antigen is known for these receptors. TCRdb ran MiXCR on the 5' RACE reads and lists one entry per CDR3 protein. The repertoire consists of some 800,000 distinct CDR3 sequences, with approximately 12% occurring once and the leading ten covering approximately 0.5%. The sequencing sample was made of blood, either unsorted or a sorted T cell fraction (not recorded which). These receptors were collected from a male donor with ankylosing spondylitis.

This clonotype has just a few counts. V and J are TRBV20-1 and TRBJ2-3; D is undetermined. V was shortened by 5 bases and J by 3 bases, with 9 bases between the two germline ends. Germline assignment: CDR1 DFQATT and CDR2 SNEGSKA (reference sequence). The CDR3 consists of 12 residues. The CDR3 region is CSAPRSTDTQYF. Written as DNA, the CDR3 is TGCAGTGCTCCCCGGTCGACAGATACGCAGTATTTT.

This clonotype was seen more than once but under ten times. The chain has TRBV27 and TRBJ2-1; D may correspond to TRBD1 or TRBD2 (5 bases each). The CDR3 is made up of 15 amino acids. The V end was cut by 0 bases, the J end by 6 bases, with 12 bases between. Germline V gene lookup returns CDR1 MNHEY and CDR2 SMNVEV (reference sequence). CDR3 residues: CASSLSGTSVNEQFF. CDR3 in DNA: TGTGCCAGCAGTTTATCCGGGACCAGCGTCAATGAGCAGTTCTTC.

The CDR3 DNA reads as TGTGCCAGCAGTGACTCCGGGACCATATCCTACGAGCAGTACTTC. Translating it yields CASSDSGTISYEQYF. This rearrangement joins TRBV28 to TRBJ2-7; D may be TRBD1 or TRBD2 (5 bases each). Trimming removed 5 bases at V and 1 base at J, with 15 bases between. Per the germline V gene, CDR1 is MDHEN and CDR2 is SYDVKM. The CDR3 sequence is 15 residues long. Complete variable domain (other parts from reference TRBV28 and TRBJ2-7): DVKVTQSSRYLVKRTGEKVFLECVQDMDHENMFWYRQDPGLGLRLIYFSYDVKMKEKGDIPEGYSVSREKKERFSLILESASTNQTSMYLCASSDSGTISYEQYFGPGTRLTVT.

This clonotype was counted only a few times. This sequence joins TRBV20-1 and TRBJ1-1, with D perhaps TRBD1 (5 bases). There are 13 residues in the CDR3. Trimming removed 3 bases from V and 11 bases from J, with 19 bases in between. Germline CDR1 and CDR2: DFQATT and SNEGSKA (reference sequence). CDR3 loop: CSARDLLGPGAFF. DNA for the CDR3: TGCAGTGCTAGGGATTTATTGGGACCAGGGGCTTTCTTT.

At least ten counts were recorded for this clonotype. V usage is TRBV12-3 or TRBV12-4 and J usage is TRBJ1-2, with D perhaps TRBD1 (6 bases). The CDR3 length is 14 residues. Trimming left V 4 bases short and J 7 bases short, with 16 bases between. The CDR3 region has the DNA TGTGCCAGCAGTTCCTTCACAGGGTCGGCTGGCTACACCTTC. It translates to CASSSFTGSAGYTF.

This clonotype was recorded a few times. CDR3 DNA sequence: TGCGCCAGCAGTTCGTTCGGTGCCTTGGATGGCGCCGGGGAGCTGTTTTTT. Translated: CASSSFGALDGAGELFF. The chain carries TRBV5-1 and TRBJ2-2; D is unclear. Germline-derived CDR1 and CDR2 are SGHRS and YFSETQ. The CDR3 consists of 17 residues. Between the trimmed V and J ends, which lost 5 bases and 6 bases, there was a span of 23 bases.

This clonotype showed up many times. The gene calls are TRBV20-1 and TRBJ1-2; 9 nucleotides line up with TRBD1. Losses at the gene ends were 7 bases for V and 14 bases for J; bases not matched to a gene: 2. Per germline, CDR1 DFQATT and CDR2 SNEGSKA (reference sequence). CDR3 size: 8 residues. The CDR3 region is CSVTGGTF. CDR3 nucleotide sequence: TGCAGTGTGACAGGGGGAACCTTC.

This chain uses TRBV6-1 with TRBJ2-3; TRBD1 matches at 10 bases. V lost 7 bases and J lost 4; bases outside the gene matches: 8. CDR3 length equals 15 residues. CDR1 MNHNS and CDR2 SASEGT come from the germline V gene. CDR3 DNA sequence: TGTGCCAGCAAGCGACAGGGGGCAAGCTCAGATACGCAGTATTTT. Protein sequence: CASKRQGASSDTQYF.

This clonotype has just a few counts. The chain combines TRBV6-1 with TRBJ1-4, with unresolved D. Looked up from germline, CDR1 is MNHNS and CDR2 is SASEGT. The length of the CDR3 is 20 residues. V lost 5 bases and J lost 5, with 30 bases in between. The CDR3 DNA sequence: TGTGCCAGCAGTCGAACCCTTGGACGGGCTTTACGACCGACAAATGAAAAACTGTTTTTT. Translating gives CASSRTLGRALRPTNEKLFF.

Many counts were recorded for this clonotype. The chain links TRBV5-5 to TRBJ1-5, with 7 bases fitting TRBD1. Per germline, CDR1 SGHKS and CDR2 YYEKEE (reference sequence). This CDR3 has 15 amino acids. V lost 3 bases and J lost 7; bases outside the gene matches: 10. CDR3 amino acids: CASSSGTEIGQPQHF. Here the CDR3 DNA reads TGTGCCAGCAGCTCCGGGACAGAGATTGGGCAGCCCCAGCATTTT.

This clonotype was counted a few times. The rearrangement uses TRBV6-2 or TRBV6-3 and TRBJ1-1; D gene ambiguous. V was cut by 7 bases and J by 6 bases, with 12 bases left in between. Germline V gene lookup returns CDR1 MNHEY and CDR2 SVGEGT. This CDR3 is 12 amino acids long. The CDR3 region is CASTQFKAEAFF. CDR3 bases: TGTGCCAGCACCCAATTTAAGGCTGAAGCTTTCTTT.

This clonotype was found many times. The gene calls are TRBV6-1 and TRBJ1-4; weak D call: TRBD1 (5 bases). This CDR3 is 14 amino acids long. Trimming cost V 5 bases and J 2 bases, with 9 bases left between them. Germline CDR1 reads MNHNS; CDR2 reads SASEGT. The CDR3 coding sequence is TGTGCCAGCAGTAAAGGGACGACTAATGAAAAACTGTTTTTT. Translated: CASSKGTTNEKLFF.

This clonotype was detected ten times or more. The chain combines TRBV5-5 with TRBJ1-2; a possible D gene is TRBD1 (5 bases). Germline V gene data show CDR1 as SGHKS and CDR2 as YYEKEE (reference sequence). Trimming left V 0 bases short and J 0 bases short, with 9 bases between. The CDR3 length is 15 residues. This CDR3 is CASSLVPTANYGYTF. The DNA of the CDR3 is TGTGCCAGCAGCTTGGTCCCGACAGCTAACTATGGCTACACCTTC. Based on the CDR3 plus reference TRBV5-5 and TRBJ1-2, the full variable domain is DAGVTQSPTHLIKTRGQQVTLRCSPISGHKSVSWYQQVLGQGPQFIFQYYEKEERGRGNFPDRFSARQFPNYSSELNVNALLLGDSALYLCASSLVPTANYGYTFGSGTRLTVV.

The rearrangement links TRBV20-1 to TRBJ1-1, with 11 bases fitting TRBD1. Germline V CDR1 and CDR2: DFQATT, SNEGSKA (reference sequence). This CDR3 region has 15 residues. Trimming cost V 1 base and J 1 base; bases outside gene matches: 2. For the CDR3, the DNA is TGCAGTGCTAGAGGAGGACAGGGGGCGAACACTGAAGCTTTCTTT. This translates into CSARGGQGANTEAFF.

Only a few counts were recorded for this clonotype. The rearrangement joins TRBV6-1 to TRBJ1-6; D is perhaps TRBD1 (5 bases). CDR3 size: 14 residues. Germline V CDR1 and CDR2: MNHNS, SASEGT. The V end was cut by 7 bases, the J end by 7 bases, with 14 bases between. The CDR3 region is CASTRQGGNSPLHF. The DNA of the CDR3 is TGTGCCAGCACTAGGCAGGGTGGCAATTCACCCCTCCACTTT.

The chain carries TRBV2 and TRBJ1-1; D unclear. The CDR3 runs to 12 residues. Trimming cost V 3 bases and J 1 base, with 3 bases left between them. The V gene's germline CDR1 is SNHLY and CDR2 FYNNEI. For the CDR3, the DNA is TGTGCCAGCAGTGAGCAGAACACTGAAGCTTTCTTT. Translation: CASSEQNTEAFF.

At least ten counts were recorded for this clonotype. The chain combines TRBV5-1 with TRBJ2-1; 12 bases fit TRBD2. The germline V gene encodes CDR1 SGHRS and CDR2 YFSETQ. This CDR3 contains 15 residues. V gave up 4 bases and J gave up 9 bases; unmatched junction bases: 8. CDR3: CASSLGLAGRGEQFF. CDR3 DNA: TGCGCCAGCAGCCTCGGACTAGCGGGGAGGGGTGAGCAGTTCTTC.

This clonotype showed up just a few times. The chain links TRBV7-2 to TRBJ2-5; 10 bases map to TRBD2. Germline V gene sequence: CDR1 SGHTA, CDR2 FQGNSA. This CDR3 spans 15 amino acids. V was pared by 2 bases and J by 5 bases, with 5 bases of the junction left unmatched. For the CDR3, the DNA is TGTGCCAGCAGCTTATCTAGCGGGAGTTTCGAGACCCAGTACTTC. This sequence encodes CASSLSSGSFETQYF.

This clonotype was counted between two and nine times. CDR3 DNA: TGCAGTGCTAGGTCGGCGACTAGCACAGATACGCAGTATTTT. Protein product: CSARSATSTDTQYF. The chain employs TRBV20-1 and TRBJ2-3; unclear D gene. Germline CDR1 DFQATT, CDR2 SNEGSKA (reference sequence). The CDR3 consists of 14 residues. V was shortened by 3 bases and J by 0 bases, with 10 bases between the two germline ends.

The rearrangement uses TRBV9 and TRBJ2-3; 8 bases fit TRBD1. The ends lost 4 bases at V and 6 bases at J; junction bases unmatched: 10. This CDR3 is built from 15 residues. Per germline, CDR1 SGDLS and CDR2 YYNGEE. The CDR3 DNA reads TGTGCCAGCAGCACCCTCGGACAGGGCGCGGATACGCAGTATTTT. As protein: CASSTLGQGADTQYF.

This clonotype turned up a few times. V is TRBV28 and J is TRBJ2-3, with D perhaps matching TRBD2 (5 bases). The CDR3 covers 15 residues. Trimming pared 4 bases from V and 6 bases from J, leaving 17 bases between. Germline CDR1 and CDR2: MDHEN and SYDVKM. The CDR3 region has the DNA TGTGCCAGCAGTTCCCTCCAGCGGTCGCTGGATACGCAGTATTTT. Protein: CASSSLQRSLDTQYF.

CDR3 sequence reads: CASRWTGSYEQYF. For the CDR3, the DNA is TGTGCCAGCAGATGGACAGGGTCCTACGAGCAGTACTTC. The chain employs TRBV28 and TRBJ2-7; 8 nucleotides align to TRBD1. The CDR3 sequence is 13 residues long. Germline loops: CDR1 MDHEN, CDR2 SYDVKM. The junction had 2 bases not matched to a gene; V was cut back by 6 bases and J by 1 base. Full variable domain (remainder filled in from reference TRBV28 and TRBJ2-7): DVKVTQSSRYLVKRTGEKVFLECVQDMDHENMFWYRQDPGLGLRLIYFSYDVKMKEKGDIPEGYSVSREKKERFSLILESASTNQTSMYLCASRWTGSYEQYFGPGTRLTVT.

This chain joins TRBV4-1 and TRBJ2-7, with no clear D. The CDR3 length is 15 residues. Germline values: CDR1 MGHRA, CDR2 YSYEKL. The V gene lost 3 bases and the J gene lost 1 base, with 13 bases spanning the gap. CDR3 amino acids: CASSQPLGSSYEQYF. The CDR3 bases are TGCGCCAGCAGCCAGCCCCTAGGCAGTTCCTACGAGCAGTACTTC.

V is TRBV20-1 and J is TRBJ2-5, with 7 bases lining up with TRBD1. V dropped 6 bases and J dropped 2; count of bases not matched to a gene: 12. Germline CDR1 DFQATT, CDR2 SNEGSKA (reference sequence). This CDR3 spans 15 amino acids. This CDR3 reads CSAYIRTGFQETQYF. The DNA for the CDR3 is TGCAGTGCCTATATACGGACAGGATTTCAAGAGACCCAGTACTTC.

This clonotype showed up just a few times. The chain is built from TRBV2 and TRBJ1-1, with D possibly matching TRBD1 (5 bases). Between the trimmed V and J ends, which lost 10 bases and 4 bases, there was a span of 16 bases. Germline V gene sequence: CDR1 SNHLY, CDR2 FYNNEI. The CDR3 is 13 amino acids. The CDR3 coding sequence is TGTGCCATAAAGGGGAGGGGAGGCACTGAAGCTTTCTTT. Protein: CAIKGRGGTEAFF.

The V and J genes are TRBV20-1 and TRBJ1-2; the D is unclear. The CDR3 is 13 amino acids. The germline V gene has CDR1 DFQATT and CDR2 SNEGSKA (reference sequence). Trimming pared 6 bases from V and 7 bases from J, leaving 18 bases between. CDR3 region: CSAGSPLSVGYTF. The CDR3 DNA reads TGCAGTGCCGGCTCTCCCCTATCTGTTGGCTACACCTTC.

This chain connects TRBV6-2 or TRBV6-3 to TRBJ2-1, with 10 bases aligning to TRBD2. The germline CDR1 and CDR2 sequences are MNHEY and SVGEGT. The length of the CDR3 is 15 residues. The J segment lost 6 bases and the V segment lost 2 bases, leaving 4 bases of the junction unmatched. CDR3 nucleotide sequence: TGTGCCAGCAGTTACGGGCTAGCGGGAGCCAATGAGCAGTTCTTC. Encoded protein: CASSYGLAGANEQFF.